The entry that follows covers one T cell receptor beta chain sequence. What it binds is unknown. The table came from immunoSEQ multiplex PCR; TCRdb's copy has only in-frame clones and leaves some out. This table holds 11,000 to 15,000 clones, about 79% found once. The sample comes from a study of lymphopenia after photon versus proton radiotherapy. Germline CDR1 SGHKS, CDR2 YYEKEE (reference sequence). This CDR3 is 14 amino acids long. V was cut by 0 bases and J by 7 bases, with 11 bases left in between. Study-level points and caveats: Survival link was tested only in deceased patients; proton benefit remains a possibility.

The chain recombines TRBV5-5 with TRBJ1-3; D is ambiguous. The sequences come from peripheral blood, collected from a patient treated with photon-based radiotherapy. The clonotype originates from a man aged 50 or older with gastric cancer. Here the CDR3 DNA reads TGTGCCAGCAGCTTGGCCGGTGGAGGTAACACCATATATTTT. Encoded protein: CASSLAGGGNTIYF. Complete variable domain (other parts from reference TRBV5-5 and TRBJ1-3): DAGVTQSPTHLIKTRGQQVTLRCSPISGHKSVSWYQQVLGQGPQFIFQYYEKEERGRGNFPDRFSARQFPNYSSELNVNALLLGDSALYLCASSLAGGGNTIYFGEGSWLTVV.